These T cell receptor beta chains were read from a single sample in a study of cytomegalovirus exposure and HLA in healthy donors. Produced via immunoSEQ multiplex PCR; TCRdb's table is partial and in-frame only. This sample carries roughly 190,000 clones, around 80% of them seen once, and the ten largest clones take around 2.3%. The sequenced material came from PBMCs. The receptor source for this set is a woman in her forties or fifties in good health and CMV-seronegative. CDR3s include the opening cysteine and the closing phenylalanine or tryptophan. Each record gives: CDR3 length, D gene, J gene, V gene, CDR3 protein. A D gene is named only where the DNA matches it firmly.

>14|-|TRBJ2-7|TRBV27
CASRVSGSTYEQYF
>12|-|TRBJ1-5|TRBV6-1
CASRTGNQPQHF
>15|-|TRBJ1-1|TRBV6-1
CASRGGTDMNTEAFF
>12|-|TRBJ1-2|TRBV25-1
CASSAAGFGYTF
>14|-|TRBJ1-5|TRBV6-1
CASSPVGVGQPQHF
>17|TRBD1|TRBJ1-5|TRBV27
CASSRGGPSYSNQPQHF
>18|TRBD2|TRBJ2-7|TRBV5-4
CASSPPGTSGARSYEQYF
>15|TRBD1|TRBJ2-7|TRBV5-6
CASSLRDRVTNEQYF
>15|TRBD2|TRBJ2-3|TRBV11-3
CASSQRGGLTDTQYF
>15|TRBD1|TRBJ1-2|TRBV7-2
CASSLVGTGVYGYTF
>14|TRBD1|TRBJ1-1|TRBV29-1
CSVDPKTGVTEAFF
>16|-|TRBJ2-2|TRBV4-3
CASSPGRGANTGELFF
>17|-|TRBJ2-3|TRBV14
CASSRRGRASSTDMQYF
>13|TRBD1|TRBJ2-7|TRBV6-5
CASSQGQFYEQYF
>15|-|TRBJ1-4|TRBV11-2
CASSPGQLTNEKLFF
>13|-|TRBJ2-3|TRBV7-2
CASSSAVRDTQYF
>16|-|TRBJ2-1|TRBV5-4
CASSSARGLYYNEQFF
>18|-|TRBJ2-3|TRBV28
CASSLWGRTGKWGDTQCF
>12|-|TRBJ1-6|TRBV6-6
CASREGNSPLHF
>13|-|TRBJ1-1|TRBV29-1
CSVGRREGTEAFF
>15|TRBD2|TRBJ2-7|TRBV4-3
CASSRAGAGASEQYF
>15|TRBD2|TRBJ2-3|TRBV27
CASSLLAGGADTQYF
>15|-|TRBJ2-1|TRBV4-2
CASSQEGGSYNEQFF
>18|-|TRBJ1-6|TRBV14
CASSQAGRPLSGNSPLHF
>13|-|-|TRBV6-1
CASSQPDSYEQYF
>14|TRBD1|TRBJ2-1|TRBV2
CASSEASGRPGGFF